The sequence of this T cell receptor (beta chain) was determined in a study of blood T cell repertoires in COVID-19. Study summary: PBMCs, B-cell-depleted T cells, or T cells were the source of the cDNA or gDNA that made up the material.

How the authors handled the data: Using reference gene primer amplification, nucleated cell counts were estimated. The data were produced by immunoSEQ multiplex PCR, yet TCRdb's version contains in-frame clones alone and is incomplete. That table is the source of V, J and clone size, and D and trimming were worked out from the DNA. The table records more than 200,000 clones, just under 90% of them present only once. Germline V CDR1 and CDR2: SNHLY, FYNNEI. The CDR3 has 13 amino acids. V shed 3 bases and J shed 6 bases, with 9 bases lying between them. Sequencing input: peripheral blood. This rearrangement joins TRBV2 to TRBJ2-1; D gene uncertain. The sequence derives from a man in his thirties or forties with COVID-19, enrolled during active disease. This chain's CDR3 is CASSDLGFNEQFF. In DNA, the CDR3 is TGTGCCAGCAGTGACCTTGGCTTCAATGAGCAGTTCTTC.